The rows below give T cell receptor beta chains drawn from one sample of a study of HIV-infected children after antiretroviral therapy interruption. TCRdb reprocessed the 3' RACE reads via MiXCR and lists one record per CDR3 protein. This sample carries approximately 89,000 distinct CDR3 sequences, roughly 6.4% of them seen once, and the ten largest clones take around 1.1%. The specimen comprised CD45RA+ CD4+ T cells from PBMCs, pooled from several time points, sampled from a donor given antiretroviral therapy, either interrupted or continuous. The receptors come from a pool of human donors with HIV. CDR3s include the opening cysteine and the closing phenylalanine or tryptophan. D genes are given only for firm matches. For some rows the clone size is stated as once, few or many, or as a class when expanded; others skip it.

CDR3: CASSLLRGSYNEQFF
DNA: TGTGCCAGCAGCTTACTGCGGGGCTCGTACAATGAGCAGTTCTTC
size: NA
D: NA
V: TRBV7-2
J: TRBJ2-1

CDR3: CASSATSGTNTGELFF
DNA: TGTGCCAGCAGCGCGACTAGCGGGACGAACACCGGGGAGCTGTTTTTT
size: many
D: TRBD2
V: TRBV9
J: TRBJ2-2

CDR3: CASSIAGAAYEQYF
DNA: TGTGCCAGCAGTATAGCGGGGGCCGCCTACGAGCAGTACTTC
size: few
D: TRBD2
V: TRBV6-1
J: TRBJ2-7

CDR3: CASSPLGLRGYTF
DNA: TGCGCCAGCAGCCCTCTCGGGCTGAGGGGCTACACCTTC
size: many
D: NA
V: TRBV4-1
J: TRBJ1-2

CDR3: CASRPSGSETQYF
DNA: TGTGCCAGCAGGCCTAGCGGGAGTGAGACCCAGTACTTC
size: many
D: TRBD2
V: TRBV28
J: TRBJ2-5

CDR3: CASNLGNTGELFF
DNA: TGTGCCAGTAATCTGGGGAACACCGGGGAGCTGTTTTTT
size: NA
D: NA
V: TRBV19
J: TRBJ2-2

CDR3: CASTTDRGSGNTIYF
DNA: TGTGCCAGCACTACAGACCGGGGCTCTGGAAACACCATATATTTT
size: many
D: NA
V: TRBV6-4
J: TRBJ1-3

CDR3: CSARHPGRSGGETQYF
DNA: TGCAGTGCGAGACACCCGGGGAGGTCGGGGGGGGAGACCCAGTACTTC
size: many
D: TRBD2
V: TRBV20-1
J: TRBJ2-5

CDR3: CASSSAVRTANTEAFF
DNA: TGTGCCAGCAGCTCCGCCGTCAGGACAGCCAACACTGAAGCTTTCTTT
size: many
D: NA
V: TRBV11-2
J: TRBJ1-1

CDR3: CASSPNRGQTEAFF
DNA: TGCGCCAGCAGTCCCAACAGGGGGCAAACTGAAGCTTTCTTT
size: many
D: TRBD1
V: TRBV10-1
J: TRBJ1-1

CDR3: CASSRTGQGTDTQYF
DNA: TGTGCCAGCAGCCGGACGGGACAGGGAACAGATACGCAGTATTTT
size: many
D: TRBD1
V: TRBV7-3
J: TRBJ2-3

CDR3: CASQSLAGAYNEQFF
DNA: TGTGCCTCCCAGTCCCTAGCGGGAGCTTACAATGAGCAGTTCTTC
size: few
D: TRBD2
V: TRBV25-1
J: TRBJ2-1

CDR3: CASSPRGGPAWYF
DNA: TGTGCTAGCAGCCCTCGGGGGGGCCCTGCCTGGTATTTT
size: many
D: TRBD2
V: TRBV7-7
J: TRBJ2-3

CDR3: CASRFSAVNTGELFF
DNA: TGCGCCAGCAGGTTTTCCGCAGTGAACACCGGGGAGCTGTTTTTT
size: many
D: NA
V: TRBV5-1
J: TRBJ2-2

CDR3: CASSLRAGTDEPQHF
DNA: TGCGCCAGCAGCTTGAGGGCCGGGACCGACGAGCCCCAGCATTTT
size: few
D: NA
V: TRBV5-1
J: TRBJ1-5

CDR3: CASSTRDSTYEQYF
DNA: TGTGCCAGCAGCACCCGGGACTCTACCTACGAGCAGTACTTC
size: many
D: NA
V: TRBV7-8
J: TRBJ2-7

CDR3: CASSLRQVQPGELFF
DNA: TGTGCCAGCAGCCTTCGACAGGTTCAGCCCGGGGAGCTGTTTTTT
size: many
D: NA
V: TRBV5-5
J: TRBJ2-2

CDR3: CASRVRGGQITDTQYF
DNA: TGCGCCAGCAGGGTCCGGGGGGGCCAAATCACAGATACGCAGTATTTT
size: many
D: TRBD2
V: TRBV5-1
J: TRBJ2-3

CDR3: CASSGTGTYNEQFF
DNA: TGTGCCAGCAGTGGGACAGGGACTTACAATGAGCAGTTCTTC
size: many
D: TRBD1
V: TRBV12-3/TRBV12-4
J: TRBJ2-1

CDR3: CAWSVQENTEAFF
DNA: TGTGCCTGGAGTGTACAAGAGAACACTGAAGCTTTCTTT
size: many
D: NA
V: TRBV30
J: TRBJ1-1

CDR3: CASSKRLAGSIETQYF
DNA: TGTGCCAGCAGTAAACGACTAGCGGGTTCGATAGAGACCCAGTACTTC
size: many
D: TRBD2
V: TRBV28
J: TRBJ2-5

CDR3: CASSAGGSYNEQFF
DNA: TGCGCCAGCAGTGCCGGGGGCTCCTACAATGAGCAGTTCTTC
size: many
D: NA
V: TRBV10-1
J: TRBJ2-1

CDR3: CASSLTDTQYF
DNA: TGTGCCAGCAGTTTAACAGATACGCAGTATTTT
size: many
D: NA
V: TRBV12-3/TRBV12-4
J: TRBJ2-3

CDR3: CSARDAGRSQETQYF
DNA: TGCAGTGCTAGAGATGCGGGACGCTCTCAAGAGACCCAGTACTTC
size: many
D: NA
V: TRBV20-1
J: TRBJ2-5

CDR3: CASSLGSKETQYF
DNA: TGCGCCAGCAGCTTGGGTAGCAAAGAGACCCAGTACTTC
size: many
D: NA
V: TRBV5-1
J: TRBJ2-5

CDR3: CASSHQDRAYGYTF
DNA: TGTGCCAGCAGTCACCAGGACAGGGCCTATGGCTACACCTTC
size: few
D: TRBD1
V: TRBV28
J: TRBJ1-2

CDR3: CSARLPGLFRYEQYF
DNA: TGCAGTGCTAGACTACCGGGACTTTTTCGTTACGAGCAGTACTTC
size: many
D: NA
V: TRBV20-1
J: TRBJ2-7

CDR3: CASRLTGRGEKLFF
DNA: TGTGCCAGTAGACTGACCGGGAGGGGTGAAAAACTGTTTTTT
size: many
D: NA
V: TRBV19
J: TRBJ1-4

CDR3: CASSYRRQINEKLFF
DNA: TGTGCCAGCAGTTACCGTAGACAGATAAATGAAAAACTGTTTTTT
size: few
D: NA
V: TRBV6-5
J: TRBJ1-4

CDR3: CASADQTGGLDGYTF
DNA: TGTGCCAGCGCTGATCAGACAGGGGGCCTAGATGGCTACACCTTC
size: many
D: TRBD1
V: TRBV18
J: TRBJ1-2

CDR3: CSARDLGTSGIYQETQYF
DNA: TGCAGTGCTAGAGATCTGGGGACTAGCGGAATATACCAAGAGACCCAGTACTTC
size: many
D: TRBD2
V: TRBV20-1
J: TRBJ2-5

CDR3: CASSKGLAGAIATNEKLFF
DNA: TGTGCCAGCAGCAAAGGTCTCGCAGGAGCCATCGCAACTAATGAAAAACTGTTTTTT
size: many
D: NA
V: TRBV21-1
J: TRBJ1-4

CDR3: CATSGAYRLADTQYF
DNA: TGTGCCACCAGTGGCGCCTACAGGTTAGCAGATACGCAGTATTTT
size: NA
D: NA
V: TRBV24-1
J: TRBJ2-3

CDR3: CASSFGKGGHTEAFF
DNA: TGTGCCAGCAGCTTTGGGAAGGGGGGTCACACTGAAGCTTTCTTT
size: many
D: NA
V: TRBV5-4
J: TRBJ1-1

CDR3: CAASDRPSTDTQYF
DNA: TGTGCCGCCTCTGACAGGCCCAGCACAGATACGCAGTATTTT
size: many
D: NA
V: TRBV12-3/TRBV12-4
J: TRBJ2-3

CDR3: CASSPQDGGETQYF
DNA: TGTGCCAGCAGTCCACAGGACGGTGGGGAGACCCAGTACTTC
size: many
D: NA
V: TRBV12-3/TRBV12-4
J: TRBJ2-5

CDR3: CASRKKPSPSSYEQYF
DNA: TGTGCCAGCAGAAAAAAGCCCTCGCCTAGCTCCTACGAGCAGTACTTC
size: NA
D: NA
V: TRBV6-5
J: TRBJ2-7

CDR3: CATSRGHTGSGQPQHF
DNA: TGTGCCACCAGCAGAGGCCATACAGGGTCAGGACAGCCCCAGCATTTT
size: once
D: NA
V: TRBV15
J: TRBJ1-5

CDR3: CSARDLGGGRTQYF
DNA: TGCAGTGCTAGAGATCTAGGCGGTGGAAGGACCCAGTACTTC
size: many
D: NA
V: TRBV20-1
J: TRBJ2-5

CDR3: CASSPRGLTDDTEAFF
DNA: TGCGCCAGCAGCCCTCGTGGTTTGACGGACGACACTGAAGCTTTCTTT
size: many
D: NA
V: TRBV4-1
J: TRBJ1-1

CDR3: CASRQPQDYEQYF
DNA: TGTGCCAGCAGGCAGCCCCAGGACTACGAGCAGTACTTC
size: many
D: NA
V: TRBV6-5
J: TRBJ2-7

CDR3: CSVPGQGGGNYGYTF
DNA: TGCAGTGTCCCGGGACAGGGGGGAGGTAACTATGGCTACACCTTC
size: many
D: TRBD1
V: TRBV20-1
J: TRBJ1-2

CDR3: CASSQDGRRETQYF
DNA: TGCGCCAGCAGCCAAGATGGCCGAAGAGAGACCCAGTACTTC
size: many
D: NA
V: TRBV4-1
J: TRBJ2-5

CDR3: CASSLGVNQPQHF
DNA: TGTGCCAGCAGCCTGGGGGTTAATCAGCCCCAGCATTTT
size: NA
D: NA
V: TRBV3-1
J: TRBJ1-5

CDR3: CSVEDRNTNYGYTF
DNA: TGCAGCGTTGAAGATAGAAACACTAACTATGGCTACACCTTC
size: many
D: NA
V: TRBV29-1
J: TRBJ1-2

CDR3: CASSRESSTDTQYF
DNA: TGTGCCAGCAGTAGAGAGAGTAGCACAGATACGCAGTATTTT
size: many
D: NA
V: TRBV7-8
J: TRBJ2-3

CDR3: CASSPLQGADGYTF
DNA: TGTGCCAGCTCACCACTGCAGGGGGCAGATGGCTACACCTTC
size: many
D: TRBD1
V: TRBV18
J: TRBJ1-2

CDR3: CAITTGLAGANTGELFF
DNA: TGTGCCATCACAACCGGACTAGCGGGAGCGAACACCGGGGAGCTGTTTTTT
size: few
D: TRBD2
V: TRBV10-3
J: TRBJ2-2

CDR3: CASGPPTGQFYEQYF
DNA: TGTGCCAGCGGTCCACCGACCGGACAGTTCTACGAGCAGTACTTC
size: NA
D: NA
V: TRBV12-3/TRBV12-4
J: TRBJ2-7

CDR3: CACRTGGGVDTQYF
DNA: TGTGCCTGCCGCACCGGGGGGGGAGTAGATACGCAGTATTTT
size: many
D: TRBD2
V: TRBV27
J: TRBJ2-3

CDR3: CASSLSTDVYGGYTF
DNA: TGTGCCAGCAGCTTATCGACGGATGTCTATGGAGGCTACACCTTC
size: few
D: NA
V: TRBV7-8
J: TRBJ1-2

CDR3: CASSSTGTGSDEQYF
DNA: TGTGCCAGCAGCTCAACCGGGACAGGGTCTGACGAGCAGTACTTC
size: few
D: TRBD1
V: TRBV12-3/TRBV12-4
J: TRBJ2-7

CDR3: CASSLDSGGIQPQHF
DNA: TGTGCCAGCAGCTTGGACTCAGGGGGTATTCAACCCCAGCATTTT
size: NA
D: TRBD1
V: TRBV7-2
J: TRBJ1-5

CDR3: CAWSKVGLVEETQYF
DNA: TGTGCCTGGAGTAAAGTAGGACTAGTAGAGGAGACCCAGTACTTC
size: many
D: TRBD2
V: TRBV30
J: TRBJ2-5